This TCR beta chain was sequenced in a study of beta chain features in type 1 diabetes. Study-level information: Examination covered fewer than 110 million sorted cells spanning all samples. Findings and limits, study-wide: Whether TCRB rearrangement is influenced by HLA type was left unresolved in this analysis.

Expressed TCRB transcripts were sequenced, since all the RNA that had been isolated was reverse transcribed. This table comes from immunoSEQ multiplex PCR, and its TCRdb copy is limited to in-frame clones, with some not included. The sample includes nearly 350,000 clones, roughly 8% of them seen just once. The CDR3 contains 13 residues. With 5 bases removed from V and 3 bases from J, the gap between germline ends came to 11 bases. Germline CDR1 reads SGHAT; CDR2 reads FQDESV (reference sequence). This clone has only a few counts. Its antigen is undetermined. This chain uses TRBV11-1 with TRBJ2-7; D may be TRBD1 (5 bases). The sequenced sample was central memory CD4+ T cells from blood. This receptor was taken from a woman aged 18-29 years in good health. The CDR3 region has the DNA TGTGCCAGCAGCGTAAACCAGGGCTACGAGCAGTACTTC. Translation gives CASSVNQGYEQYF.